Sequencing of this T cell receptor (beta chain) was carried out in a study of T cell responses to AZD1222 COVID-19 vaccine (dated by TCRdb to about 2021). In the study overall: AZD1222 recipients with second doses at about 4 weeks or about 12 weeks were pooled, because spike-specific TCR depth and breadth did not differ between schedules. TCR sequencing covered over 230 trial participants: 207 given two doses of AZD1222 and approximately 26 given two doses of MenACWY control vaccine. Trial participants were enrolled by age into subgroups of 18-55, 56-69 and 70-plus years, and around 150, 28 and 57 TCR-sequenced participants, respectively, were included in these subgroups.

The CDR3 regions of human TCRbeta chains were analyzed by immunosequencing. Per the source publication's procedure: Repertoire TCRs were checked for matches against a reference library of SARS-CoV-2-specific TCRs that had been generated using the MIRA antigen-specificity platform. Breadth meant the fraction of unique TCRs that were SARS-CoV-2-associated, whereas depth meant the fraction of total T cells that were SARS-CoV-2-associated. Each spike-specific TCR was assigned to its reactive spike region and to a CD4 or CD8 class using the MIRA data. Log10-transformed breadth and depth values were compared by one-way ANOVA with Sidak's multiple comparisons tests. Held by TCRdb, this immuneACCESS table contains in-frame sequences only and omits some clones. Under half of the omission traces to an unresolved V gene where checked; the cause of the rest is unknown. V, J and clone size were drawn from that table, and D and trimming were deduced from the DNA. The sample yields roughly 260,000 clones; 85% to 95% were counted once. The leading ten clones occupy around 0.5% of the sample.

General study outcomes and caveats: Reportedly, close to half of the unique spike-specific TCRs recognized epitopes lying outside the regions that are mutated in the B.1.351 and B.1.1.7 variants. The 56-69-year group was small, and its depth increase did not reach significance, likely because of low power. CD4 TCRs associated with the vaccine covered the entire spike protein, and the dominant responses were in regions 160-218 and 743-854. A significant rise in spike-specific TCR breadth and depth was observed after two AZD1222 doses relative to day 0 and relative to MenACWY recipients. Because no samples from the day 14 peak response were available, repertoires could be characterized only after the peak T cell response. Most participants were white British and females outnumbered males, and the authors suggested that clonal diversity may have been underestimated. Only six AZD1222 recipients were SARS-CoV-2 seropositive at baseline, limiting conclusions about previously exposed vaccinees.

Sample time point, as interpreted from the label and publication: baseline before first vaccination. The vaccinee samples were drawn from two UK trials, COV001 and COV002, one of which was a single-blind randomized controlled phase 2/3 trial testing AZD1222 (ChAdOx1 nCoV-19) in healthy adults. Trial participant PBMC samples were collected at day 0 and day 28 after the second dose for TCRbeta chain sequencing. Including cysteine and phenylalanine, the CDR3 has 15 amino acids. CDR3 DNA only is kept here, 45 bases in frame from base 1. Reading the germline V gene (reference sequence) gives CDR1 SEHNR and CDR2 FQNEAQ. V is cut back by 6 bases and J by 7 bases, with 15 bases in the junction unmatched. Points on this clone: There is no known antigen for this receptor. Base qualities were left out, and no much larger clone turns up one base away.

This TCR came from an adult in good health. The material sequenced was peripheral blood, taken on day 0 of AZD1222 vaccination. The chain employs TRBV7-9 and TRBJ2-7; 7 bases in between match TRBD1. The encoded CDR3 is CASRRPGGPTWEQYF. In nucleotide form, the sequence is TGTGCCAGCAGACGCCCAGGGGGACCTACGTGGGAGCAGTACTTC.